The 7 T cell receptor beta chains below come from one sample, sequenced in a study of T cell repertoires in cytomegalovirus infection. From the reads, TCRdb called clonotypes with MiXCR, one entry per CDR3 protein. The repertoire holds more than 350,000 distinct CDR3 sequences, 25% to 40% seen once, with approximately 14% in the top ten. The sequenced sample consisted of PBMCs. The receptor set was obtained from a human donor in good health (CMV status not recorded). Some clones in this sample may be carry-over from other donors' samples.

This chain uses TRBV6-5 with TRBJ1-1, with unresolved D. The germline V gene has CDR1 MNHEY and CDR2 SVGAGI. V lost 2 bases to trimming and J lost 3 bases, with 10 bases between them. The CDR3 extends over 14 amino acids. Written as DNA, the CDR3 is TGTGCCAGCAGTTACGGGCAGGAGGACACTGAAGCTTTCTTT. This sequence encodes CASSYGQEDTEAFF.

The chain is built from TRBV27 and TRBJ1-2; possible D gene TRBD1, 5 bases. The CDR3 has 13 amino acids. The V gene lost 6 bases and the J gene lost 5 bases, with 13 bases spanning the gap. The germline V gene encodes CDR1 MNHEY and CDR2 SMNVEV (reference sequence). The CDR3 reads CASSSAGGYGYTF. The CDR3 DNA is TGTGCCAGCAGCTCGGCGGGGGGGTATGGCTACACCTTC.

The chain is built from TRBV14 and TRBJ1-1; D remains unclear. V lost 3 bases, J lost 2 bases, and 10 bases lay in between. The CDR3 length is 14 residues. Germline assignment: CDR1 SGHDN and CDR2 FVKESK. CDR3 bases: TGTGCCAGCAGCCACAGATGGACTAACACTGAAGCTTTCTTT. Its protein product is CASSHRWTNTEAFF.

The genes are TRBV2 and TRBJ2-6; D gene unclear. The V gene's germline CDR1 is SNHLY and CDR2 FYNNEI. Deletions cut 7 bases from V and 0 bases from J, with 19 bases between. This CDR3 has 18 residues. Here the CDR3 DNA reads TGTGCCAGCATATATTCAATCCCGCCTAGCTCTGGGGCCAACGTCCTGACTTTC. This gives the protein CASIYSIPPSSGANVLTF.

This clonotype was detected a few times. The rearrangement links TRBV15 to TRBJ2-7, with D uncertain. CDR3 length: 12 amino acids. Germline V gene sequence: CDR1 LNHNV, CDR2 YYDKDF (reference sequence). Trimming took off 2 bases at V and 5 bases at J, with 7 bases between the two ends. In nucleotides, the CDR3 is TGTGCCACCAGCAGAAGCTCTAACGAGCAGTACTTC. It codes for CATSRSSNEQYF.

The genes are TRBV13 and TRBJ1-4, with TRBD1 matching over 8 bases. Germline V gene lookup returns CDR1 PRHDT and CDR2 FYEKMQ (reference sequence). CDR3 length: 14 amino acids. V gave up 5 bases and J gave up 4 bases; unmatched junction bases: 3. Here the CDR3 reads CASSDTGGNEKLFF. DNA for the CDR3: TGTGCCAGCAGCGACACAGGGGGTAATGAAAAACTGTTTTTT.

This clonotype appeared many times. This sequence joins TRBV5-4 and TRBJ2-7, with D unclear. V lost 6 bases to trimming and J lost 0 bases, with 22 bases between them. This CDR3 has 17 amino acids. The germline V gene encodes CDR1 SGHNT and CDR2 YYREEE (reference sequence). CDR3 region: CASTSQAARPSSYEQYF. In nucleotides, the CDR3 is TGTGCCAGCACATCCCAGGCTGCCCGCCCGAGCTCCTACGAGCAGTACTTC.